One sample yielded the 26 T cell receptor beta chains listed below, sequenced in a study of blood T cell repertoires in COVID-19. The method was immunoSEQ multiplex PCR; TCRdb's version includes in-frame clones alone and lacks a portion of them. This table has approximately 450,000 clones, around 89% appearing once. Sample: PBMCs or T cells enriched from blood (not recorded which). All receptors derive from a young man who had recovered from COVID-19.

This rearrangement joins TRBV5-1 to TRBJ2-1; 9 bases agree with TRBD2. Germline trimming cut 0 bases from V and 5 bases from J; bases unmatched to any gene: 9. The CDR3 extends over 17 amino acids. Germline CDR1 SGHRS, CDR2 YFSETQ. CDR3 residues: CASSLATSGPFDNEQFF. The CDR3 DNA sequence: TGCGCCAGCAGCTTGGCGACTAGCGGTCCCTTCGACAATGAGCAGTTCTTC.

The chain links TRBV2 to TRBJ1-2; 9 nucleotides align to TRBD1. Germline CDR1 reads SNHLY; CDR2 reads FYNNEI. Trimming took 7 bases from V and 7 from J; bases not matched to a gene: 1. The CDR3 is 11 amino acids. Here the CDR3 reads CASTQGAGYTF. CDR3 nucleotide sequence: TGTGCCAGCACACAGGGGGCTGGCTACACCTTC.

The chain employs TRBV7-2 and TRBJ1-2; TRBD1 aligns across 7 bases. This CDR3 is built from 12 residues. V shed 5 bases and J 6 bases; nucleotides not matched to a gene: 3. Germline CDR1 SGHTA, CDR2 FQGNSA. The CDR3 DNA sequence: TGTGCCAGCAGCCCAGACAGGGATGGCTACACCTTC. This encodes CASSPDRDGYTF.

The gene calls are TRBV28 and TRBJ2-2; D not certain. This CDR3 has 11 residues. V was shortened by 3 bases and J by 8 bases, with 4 bases between the two germline ends. Germline V gene sequence: CDR1 MDHEN, CDR2 SYDVKM. The CDR3 nucleotides read TGTGCCAGCAGTTTTCCGGGGGAGCTGTTTTTT. It encodes CASSFPGELFF.

This chain uses TRBV5-1 with TRBJ1-6; 8 bases are a match to TRBD1. The V segment lost 5 bases and the J segment 10 bases; nucleotides outside the gene matches: 17. Germline CDR1 SGHRS, CDR2 YFSETQ. The CDR3 consists of 17 residues. Here the CDR3 reads CASSNVDRAPLGSPLHF. The CDR3 DNA reads TGCGCCAGCAGTAATGTGGACAGGGCCCCTTTGGGGTCACCCCTCCACTTT. Together with reference TRBV5-1 and TRBJ1-6, the CDR3 gives the full variable domain: KAGVTQTPRYLIKTRGQQVTLSCSPISGHRSVSWYQQTPGQGLQFLFEYFSETQRNKGNFPGRFSGRQFSNSRSEMNVSTLELGDSALYLCASSNVDRAPLGSPLHFGNGTRLTVT.

This clone occurred a few times. The chain links TRBV10-3 to TRBJ2-7; the D gene is possibly TRBD1 (6 bases). The CDR3 loop spans 14 amino acids. Germline CDR1 is ENHRY and CDR2 is SYGVKD. V was shortened by 5 bases and J by 0 bases, with 11 bases between the two germline ends. CDR3 in amino acids: CAISNQGTSYEQYF. CDR3 nucleotide sequence: TGTGCCATCAGTAATCAGGGGACCTCCTACGAGCAGTACTTC.

The chain has TRBV4-2 and TRBJ2-1; 11 nucleotides align to TRBD2. V shed 6 bases and J 3 bases; nucleotides not matched to a gene: 4. Germline assignment: CDR1 LGHNA and CDR2 YNFKEQ. This CDR3 contains 15 residues. This CDR3 is CASRTSGDYYNEQFF. DNA for the CDR3: TGTGCCAGCAGGACTAGCGGGGACTACTACAATGAGCAGTTCTTC.

J is TRBJ2-2 and V is TRBV3-1 (or the pseudogene TRBV3-2); weak D call: TRBD2 (5 bases). The V end was cut by 1 base, the J end by 6 bases, with 15 bases between. CDR3 length equals 16 residues. The germline gives CDR1 LGHDT, CDR2 YNNKEL (reference sequence). In DNA, the CDR3 is TGTGCCAGCAGCCAAGTTCTAGCTGGTCTATCCGGGGAGCTGTTTTTT. Its protein product is CASSQVLAGLSGELFF.

This clone was detected only a few times. The chain joins TRBV18 to TRBJ2-1, with D maybe TRBD1 (5 bases). Germline assignment: CDR1 KGHSH and CDR2 LQKENI. V gave up 2 bases and J gave up 0 bases, with 8 bases separating them. The CDR3 sequence is 15 residues long. For the CDR3, the DNA is TGTGCCAGCTCACCAGACAGCGACTCCTACAATGAGCAGTTCTTC. Residues: CASSPDSDSYNEQFF.

V usage is TRBV19 and J usage is TRBJ1-2; D gene ambiguous. The CDR3 sequence is 15 residues long. Germline CDR1 reads LNHDA; CDR2 reads SQIVND (reference sequence). The ends were cut back, 7 bases at V and 1 base at J, with 16 bases in the middle. The CDR3 loop reads CASTRDGLINYGYTF. The CDR3 region has the DNA TGTGCCAGTACTCGAGATGGACTAATTAACTATGGCTACACCTTC. The full variable domain, with the rest looked up from reference TRBV19 and TRBJ1-2, is DGGITQSPKYLFRKEGQNVTLSCEQNLNHDAMYWYRQDPGQGLRLIYYSQIVNDFQKGDIAEGYSVSREKKESFPLTVTSAQKNPTAFYLCASTRDGLINYGYTFGSGTRLTVV.

This chain connects TRBV3-1 (or the pseudogene TRBV3-2) to TRBJ2-1; 10 bases align to TRBD2. In germline, CDR1 is LGHDT, CDR2 YNNKEL (reference sequence). The CDR3 is 16 amino acids. The ends lost 1 base at V and 4 bases at J; junction bases unmatched: 4. In DNA form, the CDR3 reads TGTGCCAGCAGCCAAGTTAGCGGGGGGCTTTACAATGAGCAGTTCTTC. Translating gives CASSQVSGGLYNEQFF.

V is TRBV2 and J is TRBJ1-5; the D is unclear. Germline V CDR1 and CDR2: SNHLY, FYNNEI. The CDR3 covers 15 residues. V was cut by 10 bases and J by 2 bases, with 18 bases left in between. CDR3 protein: CATSDPFSGNQPQHF. CDR3 nucleotides: TGTGCCACCTCGGACCCCTTTAGCGGCAATCAGCCCCAGCATTTT.

This chain links TRBV19 with TRBJ2-3; the match to TRBD2 covers 11 bases. The ends lost 1 base at V and 2 bases at J; junction bases unmatched: 5. The length of the CDR3 is 17 residues. Looked up from germline, CDR1 is LNHDA and CDR2 is SQIVND (reference sequence). CDR3 DNA sequence: TGTGCCAGTAGTATAGGAGCACTAGCGGGAGTCACAGATACGCAGTATTTT. Encoded protein: CASSIGALAGVTDTQYF.

This rearrangement joins TRBV7-2 to TRBJ2-1; no reliable D call. The CDR3 contains 13 residues. CDR1 SGHTA and CDR2 FQGNSA come from the germline V gene. The V and J ends lost 4 bases and 2 bases respectively, with 6 bases between them. CDR3: CASSSFPYNEQFF. The CDR3 bases are TGTGCCAGCAGCTCGTTCCCCTACAATGAGCAGTTCTTC.

This chain uses TRBV27 with TRBJ2-7; TRBD2 matches 7 bases. The germline V gene encodes CDR1 MNHEY and CDR2 SMNVEV (reference sequence). CDR3 length: 16 residues. With 0 bases clipped from V and 3 bases from J, the junction kept 8 bases outside the gene matches. The CDR3 DNA sequence: TGTGCCAGCAGTTTATCTTCTAGCGGTTGGTTCTACGAGCAGTACTTC. This codes for CASSLSSSGWFYEQYF.

This rearrangement joins TRBV18 to TRBJ1-5, with 8 bases lining up with TRBD1. CDR1 KGHSH and CDR2 LQKENI come from the germline V gene. The CDR3 contains 15 residues. Trimming cost V 4 bases and J 3 bases; bases outside gene matches: 5. The CDR3 DNA is TGTGCCAGCTCACAAGGGACAGGCGTCAATCAGCCCCAGCATTTT. The encoded protein is CASSQGTGVNQPQHF.

The V and J genes are TRBV28 and TRBJ1-2; TRBD1 is a possible D gene (5 bases). Per germline, CDR1 MDHEN and CDR2 SYDVKM. CDR3 length equals 14 residues. Trimming cost V 4 bases and J 8 bases, with 17 bases left between them. CDR3 nucleotides: TGTGCCAGCAGTTATCACAGGACCCTCTGGGGCTACACCTTC. It encodes CASSYHRTLWGYTF.

The chain recombines TRBV2 with TRBJ2-1, with 14 bases fitting TRBD2. The CDR3 is 15 residues long. CDR1 SNHLY and CDR2 FYNNEI come from the germline V gene. Trimming took 8 bases from V and 9 from J; bases not matched to a gene: 9. CDR3 in amino acids: CASWLTSGRDIEQFF. The DNA for the CDR3 is TGTGCCAGCTGGCTGACTAGCGGGAGGGACATTGAGCAGTTCTTC.

This clone was seen once. V gene TRBV27 combines with J gene TRBJ2-7; D possibly corresponds to TRBD1 (6 bases). The germline V gene has CDR1 MNHEY and CDR2 SMNVEV (reference sequence). Trimming pared 4 bases from V and 4 bases from J, leaving 11 bases between. The CDR3 extends over 13 amino acids. The CDR3 region has the DNA TGTGCCAGCAGTTCATTGGACAGATACGAGCAGTACTTC. It translates to CASSSLDRYEQYF.

This clone was counted once. V usage is TRBV28 and J usage is TRBJ1-2; unclear D gene. Looked up from germline, CDR1 is MDHEN and CDR2 is SYDVKM. CDR3 length: 12 residues. The V and J ends lost 2 bases and 5 bases respectively, with 6 bases between them. The CDR3 is CASSLERYGYTF. DNA for the CDR3: TGTGCCAGCAGTTTAGAACGGTATGGCTACACCTTC.

The chain's CDR3 is CASSLFLETQYF. As DNA, the CDR3 is TGTGCCAGCAGTTTATTCCTTGAGACCCAGTACTTC. The J gene is TRBJ2-5, the V gene TRBV28; D is unresolved. The V end was cut by 1 base, the J end by 5 bases, with 5 bases between. The germline V gene has CDR1 MDHEN and CDR2 SYDVKM. The CDR3 has 12 residues.

The chain recombines TRBV28 with TRBJ1-5; D is uncertain. CDR3 length equals 12 residues. The ends were cut back, 8 bases at V and 2 bases at J, with 7 bases in the middle. The germline CDR1 and CDR2 sequences are MDHEN and SYDVKM. This CDR3 is CASGAGNQPQHF. The CDR3 DNA reads as TGTGCCAGCGGAGCAGGCAATCAGCCCCAGCATTTT.

The chain links TRBV25-1 to TRBJ2-7; 7 bases are a match to TRBD1. V dropped 9 bases and J dropped 6; count of bases not matched to a gene: 8. Germline V gene lookup returns CDR1 MGHDK and CDR2 SYGVNS. This CDR3 has 12 residues. CDR3 sequence reads: CASTASGGEQYF. In DNA, the CDR3 is TGTGCCAGTACGGCCTCAGGGGGCGAGCAGTACTTC.

For this clone: Other DNA sequences within the sample encode an identical CDR3. The chain combines TRBV18 with TRBJ2-7; 7 bases are shared with TRBD2. The CDR3 consists of 13 residues. CDR1 and CDR2 (germline): KGHSH, LQKENI. The V segment lost 3 bases and the J segment 4 bases; nucleotides outside the gene matches: 3. CDR3 amino acids: CASSPGGGYEQYF. CDR3 nucleotide sequence: TGTGCCAGCTCACCCGGGGGAGGGTACGAGCAGTACTTC.

This clone was detected once. This chain links TRBV28 with TRBJ2-1; maybe TRBD1 (6 bases). Deletions cut 3 bases from V and 2 bases from J, with 11 bases between. Germline V CDR1 and CDR2: MDHEN, SYDVKM. The CDR3 length is 15 residues. The CDR3 is CASSLRGITYNEQFF. The CDR3 DNA reads TGTGCCAGCAGTTTGAGGGGGATAACCTACAATGAGCAGTTCTTC.

This sequence joins TRBV11-2 and TRBJ2-7; TRBD1 agrees at 7 bases. CDR3 size: 15 residues. The germline gives CDR1 SGHAT, CDR2 FQNNGV. V lost 3 bases to trimming and J lost 3 bases; unmatched junction nucleotides: 8. CDR3: CASSFSGTESYEQYF. The CDR3, as DNA: TGTGCCAGCAGCTTCTCTGGGACAGAAAGCTACGAGCAGTACTTC. Combining the CDR3 with reference TRBV11-2 and TRBJ2-7 gives the whole variable domain EAGVAQSPRYKIIEKRQSVAFWCNPISGHATLYWYQQILGQGPKLLIQFQNNGVVDDSQLPKDRFSAERLKGVDSTLKIQPAKLEDSAVYLCASSFSGTESYEQYFGPGTRLTVT.